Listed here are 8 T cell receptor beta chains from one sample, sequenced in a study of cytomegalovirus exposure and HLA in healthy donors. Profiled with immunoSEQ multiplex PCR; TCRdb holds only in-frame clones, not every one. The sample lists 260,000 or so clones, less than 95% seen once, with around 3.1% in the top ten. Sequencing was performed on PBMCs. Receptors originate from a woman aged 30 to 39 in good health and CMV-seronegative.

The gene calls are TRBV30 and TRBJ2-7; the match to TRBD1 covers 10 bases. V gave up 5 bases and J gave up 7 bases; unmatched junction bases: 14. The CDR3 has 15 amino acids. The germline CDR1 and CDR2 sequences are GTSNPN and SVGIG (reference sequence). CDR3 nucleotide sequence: TGTGCCTGGGGATCCGGGACGACAGGGGGCCGAGAGCAGTACTTC. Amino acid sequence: CAWGSGTTGGREQYF.

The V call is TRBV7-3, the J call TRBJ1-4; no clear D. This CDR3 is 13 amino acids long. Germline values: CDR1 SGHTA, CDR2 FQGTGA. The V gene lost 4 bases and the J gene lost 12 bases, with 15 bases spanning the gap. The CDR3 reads CASSSYTGEELFF. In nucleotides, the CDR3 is TGTGCCAGCAGCTCCTATACGGGAGAGGAACTGTTTTTT.

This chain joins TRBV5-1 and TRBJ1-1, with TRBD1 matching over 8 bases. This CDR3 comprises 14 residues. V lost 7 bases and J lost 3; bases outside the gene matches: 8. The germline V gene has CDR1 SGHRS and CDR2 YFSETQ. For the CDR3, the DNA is TGCGCCAGCTCCCAGGGGGCGGGGGACACTGAAGCTTTCTTT. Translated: CASSQGAGDTEAFF.

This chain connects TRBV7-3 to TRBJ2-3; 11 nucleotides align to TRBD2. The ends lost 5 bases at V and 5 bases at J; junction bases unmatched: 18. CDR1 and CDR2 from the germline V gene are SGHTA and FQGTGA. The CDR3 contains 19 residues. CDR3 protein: CASSPSLITSGSRGDTQYF. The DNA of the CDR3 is TGTGCCAGCAGCCCATCCTTAATCACTAGCGGGAGTCGTGGAGATACGCAGTATTTT.

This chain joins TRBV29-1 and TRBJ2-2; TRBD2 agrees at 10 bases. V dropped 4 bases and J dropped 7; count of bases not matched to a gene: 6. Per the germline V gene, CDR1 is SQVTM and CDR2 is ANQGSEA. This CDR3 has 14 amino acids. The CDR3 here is CSVASSGSGGELFF. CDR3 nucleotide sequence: TGCAGCGTTGCGTCTAGCGGGAGCGGCGGGGAGCTGTTTTTT.

DNA of the CDR3: TGTGCCAGCAGTTACTCAAACGGCCTAACTTCAAACATTCAGTACTTC. Translation gives CASSYSNGLTSNIQYF. The chain recombines TRBV6-5 with TRBJ2-4; D is ambiguous. V gave up 0 bases and J gave up 6 bases, with 15 bases separating them. CDR3 length equals 16 residues. Germline V gene data show CDR1 as MNHEY and CDR2 as SVGAGI.

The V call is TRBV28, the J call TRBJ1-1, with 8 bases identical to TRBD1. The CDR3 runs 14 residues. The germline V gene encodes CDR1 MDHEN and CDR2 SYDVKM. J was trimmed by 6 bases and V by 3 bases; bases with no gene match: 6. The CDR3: CASSFADRVAEAFF. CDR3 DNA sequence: TGTGCCAGCAGTTTCGCGGACAGGGTTGCTGAAGCTTTCTTT.

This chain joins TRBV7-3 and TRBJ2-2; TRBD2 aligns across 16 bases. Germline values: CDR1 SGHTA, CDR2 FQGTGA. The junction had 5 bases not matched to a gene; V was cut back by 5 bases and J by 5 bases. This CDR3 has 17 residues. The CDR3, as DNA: TGTGCCAGCAGCCCAAAGGGACTAGCGGGAGGGACCGGGGAGCTGTTTTTT. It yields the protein CASSPKGLAGGTGELFF. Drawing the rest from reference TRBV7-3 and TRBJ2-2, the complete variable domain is GAGVSQTPSNKVTEKGKYVELRCDPISGHTALYWYRQSLGQGPEFLIYFQGTGAADDSGLPNDRFFAVRPEGSVSTLKIQRTERGDSAVYLCASSPKGLAGGTGELFFGEGSRLTVL.